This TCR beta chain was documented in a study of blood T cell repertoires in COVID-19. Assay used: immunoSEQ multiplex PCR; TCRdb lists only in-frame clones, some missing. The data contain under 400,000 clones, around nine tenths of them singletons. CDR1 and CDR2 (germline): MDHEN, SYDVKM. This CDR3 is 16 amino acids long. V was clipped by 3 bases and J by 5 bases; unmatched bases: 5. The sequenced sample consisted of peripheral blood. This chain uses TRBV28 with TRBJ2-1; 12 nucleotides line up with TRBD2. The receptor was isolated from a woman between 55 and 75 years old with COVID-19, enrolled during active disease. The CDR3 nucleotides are TGTGCCAGCAGTTTGGCAGGACTAGCGGGGCACAATGAGCAGTTCTTC. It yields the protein CASSLAGLAGHNEQFF. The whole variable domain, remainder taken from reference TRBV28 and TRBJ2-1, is DVKVTQSSRYLVKRTGEKVFLECVQDMDHENMFWYRQDPGLGLRLIYFSYDVKMKEKGDIPEGYSVSREKKERFSLILESASTNQTSMYLCASSLAGLAGHNEQFFGPGTRLTVL.